A single sample is the source of the 7 T cell receptor beta chains below, sequenced in a study of T cells in women clearing cervical HPV infection. Method: immunoSEQ multiplex PCR; TCRdb's copy keeps in-frame clones and lacks some. This sample's table reports around 28,000 clones. Material: blood buffy coat. These receptors all stem from a woman between 18 and 75 years old with a cervical HPV16 infection that either progressed to CIN3+ or cleared (not recorded which).

As to this clone: The sequence runs out 3 residues before the end of the CDR3; the remainder is reconstructed from the germline J gene. This sequence joins TRBV7-2 and TRBJ2-5; 8 nucleotides match TRBD2. CDR3 length equals 15 residues. V lost 4 bases, J lost 2 bases, and 6 bases stayed unmatched. Germline V gene sequence: CDR1 SGHTA, CDR2 FQGNSA. The CDR3 reads CASSSLIAGQETQYF. Incomplete CDR3 DNA: TGTGCCAGCAGCTCTCTTATAGCGGGGCAAGAGACC.

About this clone: The read comes to an end 3 residues before the CDR3 does, leaving the germline J gene to fill in the end. V usage is TRBV7-9 and J usage is TRBJ1-4, with D hard to call. The germline gives CDR1 SEHNR, CDR2 FQNEAQ (reference sequence). The CDR3 spans 14 residues. The CDR3: CASSRAAGSSPLFF. The DNA read from the CDR3 is TGTGCCAGCAGCCGAGCGGCAGGAAGTTCACCA. Looking up the rest from reference TRBV7-9 and TRBJ1-4 gives the full variable domain: DTGVSQNPRHKITKRGQNVTFRCDPISEHNRLYWYRQTLGQGPEFLTYFQNEAQLEKSRLLSDRFSAERPKGSFSTLEIQRTEQGDSAMYLCASSRAAGSSPLFFGSGTQLSVL.

As for this clone: One junction end disagrees with the germline gene, perhaps due to a read error. From the germline J gene comes the end of the CDR3, since the read stops 3 residues before it. The chain uses TRBV4-2 and TRBJ2-7; D may be TRBD1 (6 bases). Germline V CDR1 and CDR2: LGHNA, YNFKEQ. CDR3 length equals 17 residues. Incomplete CDR3 DNA: TGCGCCAGCAGCCAATTCGGGGCAGGAACGACAGGCTCCGAG. Amino acid sequence: CASSQFGAGTTGSE. The full CDR3 sequence reads CASSQFGAGTTGSEQYF.

CDR3 sequence reads: CASTLPGQAYNDYTF. CDR3 bases read: TGTGCCAGCACCTTACCGGGACAGGCCTACAATGAC. The genes are TRBV6-2 or TRBV6-3 and TRBJ1-2; 8 nucleotides match TRBD1. The read falls 3 residues short of the CDR3 end, and the missing part is taken from the germline J gene. CDR3 length: 15 amino acids. Looked up from germline, CDR1 is MNHEY and CDR2 is SVGEGT.

Of note for this clone: The read ends 3 residues early relative to the CDR3; the germline J gene fills the gap. The V call is TRBV15, the J call TRBJ1-2; no reliable D call. Germline V gene data show CDR1 as LNHNV and CDR2 as YYDKDF (reference sequence). The CDR3 is made up of 13 amino acids. Trimming shortened V by 1 base and J by 4 bases, and 7 bases separated the two germline ends. The CDR3 loop is CATSRANIYGYTF. CDR3 DNA (partial): TGTGCCACCAGCAGAGCGAACATCTATGGC. Looking up the rest from reference TRBV15 and TRBJ1-2 gives the full variable domain: DAMVIQNPRYQVTQFGKPVTLSCSQTLNHNVMYWYQQKSSQAPKLLFHYYDKDFNNEADTPDNFQSRRPNTSFCFLDIRSPGLGDTAMYLCATSRANIYGYTFGSGTRLTVV.

About this clone: A junction boundary mismatches the germline segment, possibly from a read error. The CDR3 end is not reached by the read, which stops 3 residues before it; the germline J gene fills it in. V is TRBV19 and J is TRBJ2-3; D not resolved. From germline, CDR1 is LNHDA and CDR2 SQIVND (reference sequence). The CDR3 totals 13 residues. The CDR3 bases that were read are TGTGCCAGTAGTATGATGCAGGCAGAGACG. This encodes CASSMMQAET. The whole CDR3 is CASSMMQAETQYF.

A word on this clone: The read ends 3 residues before the CDR3 terminus; that terminus is restored from the germline J gene. The gene calls are TRBV7-2 and TRBJ1-2; D remains ambiguous. This CDR3 has 15 amino acids. CDR1 and CDR2 (germline): SGHTA, FQGNSA. The CDR3: CASSSRLSRSDTYTF. CDR3 DNA (partial): TGTGCCAGCAGCTCGAGACTATCACGGTCGGATACC.